Listed below are T cell receptor beta chains from one sample, sequenced in a study of blood T cell repertoires in COVID-19. The method was immunoSEQ multiplex PCR; TCRdb's version includes in-frame clones alone and lacks a portion of them. The sample shows tens of thousands of clones, 80% of them seen only once. Sequencing used peripheral blood. These receptors were taken from a young man with COVID-19, enrolled during active disease. The CDR3 runs from the conserved cysteine through the conserved F or W. The order of the fields is J gene, clone size, V gene, D gene, CDR3 protein, CDR3 DNA. A D gene is named only where the DNA matches it firmly. Clone size is given for some rows only: seen once, a few or many times, or a class if the clone is expanded.

TRBJ2-2	.	TRBV4-2	TRBD2	CASSGDYANTGELFF	TGTGCCAGCAGCGGGGACTACGCGAACACCGGGGAGCTGTTTTTT
TRBJ2-3	.	TRBV11-1	.	CASSLGRATDTQYF	TGTGCCAGCAGCTTGGGCAGGGCGACAGATACGCAGTATTTT
TRBJ1-1	.	TRBV7-6	.	CASSLGDTNTEAFF	TGTGCCAGCAGCCTCGGGGACACTAACACTGAAGCTTTCTTT
TRBJ1-6	.	TRBV11-2	.	CASSLESPGVSSPLHF	TGTGCCAGCAGCTTAGAATCCCCAGGTGTAAGTTCACCCCTCCACTTT
TRBJ1-2	.	TRBV30	.	CAWTPSVNYGYTF	TGTGCCTGGACCCCCTCCGTTAACTATGGCTACACCTTC
TRBJ2-7	.	TRBV28	.	CASSLARQGHGEQYF	TGTGCCAGCAGTTTAGCGAGGCAGGGGCACGGCGAGCAGTACTTC
TRBJ2-1	.	TRBV28	.	CASSSSTRPLPGNEQFF	TGTGCCAGCAGTTCCTCCACTAGGCCACTTCCAGGCAATGAGCAGTTCTTC
TRBJ2-6	.	TRBV6-1	TRBD1	CASSKGTGLGGANVLTF	TGTGCCAGCAGTAAAGGGACAGGCCTAGGTGGGGCCAACGTCCTGACTTTC
TRBJ2-3	.	TRBV14	TRBD2	CASSPAQLAGFGTDTQYF	TGTGCCAGCAGCCCGGCGCAACTAGCGGGATTTGGCACAGATACGCAGTATTTT
TRBJ1-2	.	TRBV19	.	CASSINHYGYTF	TGTGCCAGTAGTATTAATCACTATGGCTACACCTTC
TRBJ1-2	.	TRBV4-1	.	CASSQVTRGGYTF	TGCGCCAGCAGCCAAGTGACGCGCGGTGGCTACACCTTC
TRBJ1-2	.	TRBV28	TRBD1	CASSSPRDRRYGYTF	TGTGCCAGCAGTTCTCCCCGGGACAGGAGATATGGCTACACCTTC
TRBJ1-1	.	TRBV7-2	.	CASSLVAGVNTEAFF	TGTGCCAGCAGCTTAGTTGCAGGGGTGAACACTGAAGCTTTCTTT
TRBJ2-5	few	TRBV3-1/TRBV3-2	.	CASSLLLGTQYF	TGTGCCAGCAGCTTACTATTAGGGACCCAGTACTTC
TRBJ2-3	.	TRBV7-9	TRBD2	CASPHPSGSTDTQYF	TGTGCCAGCCCACACCCTAGCGGCAGCACAGATACGCAGTATTTT
TRBJ2-5	once	TRBV15	TRBD2	CATSREAGGEGWETQYF	TGTGCCACCAGCAGGGAGGCGGGAGGTGAAGGGTGGGAGACCCAGTACTTC
TRBJ2-5	.	TRBV3-1/TRBV3-2	TRBD2	CARIGTSGVQETQYF	TGTGCCAGGATAGGGACTAGCGGGGTACAAGAGACCCAGTACTTC
TRBJ1-4	.	TRBV29-1	TRBD1	CSAPDRGGEKLFF	TGCAGCGCACCGGACAGGGGCGGCGAAAAACTGTTTTTT
TRBJ2-7	.	TRBV5-1	.	CASSLDNYEQYF	TGCGCCAGCAGCTTGGACAACTACGAGCAGTACTTC
TRBJ2-7	.	TRBV11-3	.	CASSQQRAGGEQYF	TGTGCCAGCAGCCAGCAGCGGGCCGGGGGCGAGCAGTACTTC
TRBJ1-2	.	TRBV7-2	.	CASSLGLPGNGYTF	TGTGCCAGCAGCTTAGGATTGCCAGGGAATGGCTACACCTTC
TRBJ2-5	.	TRBV4-1	.	CASSQDLASRTGWGETQYF	TGCGCCAGCAGCCAAGATCTTGCGTCGCGTACAGGGTGGGGAGAGACCCAGTACTTC
TRBJ1-6	.	TRBV4-1	TRBD1	CASSNERGHSPLHF	TGCGCCAGCAGCAATGAGAGGGGGCATTCACCCCTCCACTTT
TRBJ1-1	.	TRBV2	.	CASGGMNTEAFF	TGTGCCAGCGGGGGGATGAACACTGAAGCTTTCTTT
TRBJ1-5	.	TRBV28	TRBD1	CASSGGTGHQPQHF	TGTGCCAGCAGTGGGGGGACAGGGCACCAGCCCCAGCATTTT
TRBJ2-1	.	TRBV6-5	TRBD1	CAAAVSTGGYNEQFF	TGTGCTGCAGCAGTTAGTACAGGGGGGTACAATGAGCAGTTCTTC
TRBJ2-1	.	TRBV9	TRBD2	CASSVASGDYNEQFF	TGTGCCAGCAGCGTAGCCAGCGGGGATTACAATGAGCAGTTCTTC
TRBJ2-3	.	TRBV7-9	TRBD2	CASIHSGKRLDTQYF	TGTGCCAGCATCCATAGCGGGAAAAGGTTAGATACGCAGTATTTT
TRBJ1-2	.	TRBV29-1	.	CSVDDSHYGYTF	TGCAGCGTTGACGACAGCCACTATGGCTACACCTTC
TRBJ2-5	.	TRBV19	TRBD2	CASSRGRGPSGRQETQYF	TGTGCCAGTAGTCGCGGCAGGGGGCCTAGCGGGAGGCAAGAGACCCAGTACTTC
TRBJ1-4	.	TRBV6-1	.	CASSELGVVNEKLFF	TGTGCCAGCAGTGAACTCGGGGTGGTTAATGAAAAACTGTTTTTT
TRBJ2-1	few	TRBV7-9	TRBD1	CASSPGPPGTGGNEQFF	TGTGCCAGCAGCCCTGGCCCCCCCGGGACAGGGGGCAATGAGCAGTTCTTC
TRBJ2-5	.	TRBV28	TRBD2	CASRSAGVRETQYF	TGTGCCAGCAGATCGGCGGGAGTGAGGGAGACCCAGTACTTC
TRBJ2-5	.	TRBV5-4	.	CASSSGFGRPQETQYF	TGTGCCAGCAGCTCAGGTTTCGGGAGACCCCAAGAGACCCAGTACTTC
TRBJ2-1	.	TRBV7-9	TRBD2	CASSSRLAGGNNEQFF	TGTGCCAGCAGCTCCCGACTAGCGGGAGGGAACAATGAGCAGTTCTTC
TRBJ1-5	few	TRBV28	.	CASRTGRQPQHF	TGTGCCAGCAGGACAGGACGGCAGCCCCAGCATTTT
TRBJ1-2	.	TRBV11-2	.	CASSLSSDYGYTF	TGTGCCAGCAGCTTATCCTCAGACTATGGCTACACCTTC
TRBJ2-7	.	TRBV5-4	.	CASSLRGSHEQYF	TGTGCCAGCAGCTTAAGGGGAAGCCACGAGCAGTACTTC
TRBJ2-7	.	TRBV7-7	.	CASSPTAGSPTYEQYF	TGTGCCAGCAGCCCAACCGCGGGGAGCCCTACCTACGAGCAGTACTTC
TRBJ2-5	.	TRBV27	TRBD1	CASSFFYAPGQGMGQETQYF	TGTGCCAGCAGTTTTTTTTACGCACCGGGACAGGGGATGGGACAAGAGACCCAGTACTTC
TRBJ2-5	.	TRBV19	TRBD2	CASSIGLGLAGAQETQYF	TGTGCCAGTAGTATCGGGCTGGGACTAGCGGGGGCGCAAGAGACCCAGTACTTC
TRBJ2-1	.	TRBV28	TRBD2	CASTSFLAGVSDEQFF	TGTGCCAGCACCTCTTTCCTAGCGGGAGTTTCGGATGAGCAGTTCTTC
TRBJ1-1	.	TRBV4-2	TRBD1	CASSQDGQGRTEAFF	TGTGCCAGCAGCCAGGACGGACAGGGGAGGACTGAAGCTTTCTTT
TRBJ2-2	.	TRBV5-5	TRBD1	CASSFDRGFLTGELFF	TGTGCCAGCAGCTTTGACAGGGGCTTTTTAACCGGGGAGCTGTTTTTT
TRBJ2-7	.	TRBV7-9	TRBD1	CASSLTPPGTGSYEQYF	TGTGCCAGCAGCTTAACCCCTCCCGGGACAGGGTCCTACGAGCAGTACTTC
TRBJ2-7	.	TRBV6-6	.	CASSSARGLKYEQYF	TGTGCCAGCAGTTCCGCCAGGGGACTAAAGTACGAGCAGTACTTC
TRBJ2-3	.	TRBV27	.	CASISRAAVDTQYF	TGTGCCAGCATTTCCAGGGCCGCTGTAGATACGCAGTATTTT
TRBJ2-7	.	TRBV10-3	TRBD1	CATALSTGSRYEQYF	TGTGCCACTGCACTGTCGACAGGGTCTCGATACGAGCAGTACTTC
TRBJ2-1	.	TRBV28	TRBD2	CASRTSGGIEQFF	TGTGCCAGCAGAACTAGCGGGGGGATTGAGCAGTTCTTC
TRBJ2-1	.	TRBV28	.	CKVREQFF	TGCAAAGTGCGTGAGCAGTTCTTC
TRBJ1-1	few	TRBV6-6	.	CASRLEPGTEAFF	TGTGCCAGCAGACTAGAGCCTGGCACTGAAGCTTTCTTT
TRBJ1-5	few	TRBV5-8	TRBD1	CASSSGGSNQPQHF	TGTGCCAGCAGCTCAGGGGGTAGCAATCAGCCCCAGCATTTT
TRBJ1-1	few	TRBV10-3	.	CAISQGYGNTEAFF	TGTGCCATCAGTCAGGGGTACGGGAACACTGAAGCTTTCTTT
TRBJ2-7	.	TRBV7-6	TRBD2	CASSPTPGLAGEVGYEQYF	TGTGCCAGCAGCCCGACACCGGGACTAGCGGGAGAGGTTGGCTACGAGCAGTACTTC
TRBJ2-5	.	TRBV6-5	TRBD1	CASSYYRGQETQYF	TGTGCCAGCAGTTACTACAGGGGGCAAGAGACCCAGTACTTC
TRBJ2-7	.	TRBV7-9	.	CASSPTQGILYEQYF	TGTGCCAGCAGCCCGACCCAGGGTATTTTGTACGAGCAGTACTTC
TRBJ2-3	few	TRBV4-1	TRBD2	CASSPQLRLARKLTDTQYF	TGCGCCAGCAGCCCCCAGCTTAGACTAGCGAGAAAACTCACAGATACGCAGTATTTT
TRBJ2-1	.	TRBV10-3	TRBD1	CALSGTGDEQFF	TGTGCCCTCTCCGGGACAGGGGATGAGCAGTTCTTC
TRBJ1-1	.	TRBV4-1	.	CASSQVVLPGQGRGTEAFF	TGCGCCAGCAGCCAAGTCGTATTGCCGGGGCAGGGGAGGGGCACTGAAGCTTTCTTT